Below are 15 T cell receptor beta chains sequenced from a single sample in a study of spatial heterogeneity in lung cancer. Via MiXCR, TCRdb re-called the 5' RACE reads, giving one row per CDR3 protein. Of about 36,000 distinct CDR3 sequences listed, 4% to 6% are singletons. Described time point: sample taken at primary tumor resection. Frozen PBMC, nontumor lung or tumor provided whole RNA, which was sequenced unsorted. This material consisted of PBMCs, taken at surgery. All receptors derive from a female donor with early-stage non-small cell lung cancer.

This clonotype was counted only a few times. This rearrangement joins TRBV20-1 to TRBJ2-1, with TRBD2 matching 14 bases. Germline loops: CDR1 DFQATT, CDR2 SNEGSKA (reference sequence). V trimming: 5 bases; J trimming: 1 base; junction bases outside the gene matches: 4. This CDR3 spans 16 amino acids. CDR3 sequence reads: CSAGGLAGASYNEQFF. The CDR3 nucleotides read TGCAGTGCTGGGGGACTAGCGGGAGCGTCCTACAATGAGCAGTTCTTC.

This clonotype was observed many times. The chain links TRBV2 to TRBJ2-1; perhaps TRBD2 as D (6 bases). The CDR3 extends over 14 amino acids. V was clipped by 1 base and J by 8 bases, with 12 bases between them. The V gene's germline CDR1 is SNHLY and CDR2 FYNNEI. CDR3 bases: TGTGCCAGCAGTGAAGGGCCCGGGAGCGATGAGCAGTTCTTC. Amino acids: CASSEGPGSDEQFF. Filled out from reference TRBV2 and TRBJ2-1, the complete variable domain reads EPEVTQTPSHQVTQMGQEVILRCVPISNHLYFYWYRQILGQKVEFLVSFYNNEISEKSEIFDDQFSVERPDGSNFTLKIRSTKLEDSAMYFCASSEGPGSDEQFFGPGTRLTVL.

This clonotype was detected ten times or more. This rearrangement joins TRBV20-1 to TRBJ1-6; 8 nucleotides line up with TRBD1. Germline V gene sequence: CDR1 DFQATT, CDR2 SNEGSKA (reference sequence). V lost 1 base and J lost 5; bases outside the gene matches: 7. The CDR3 contains 16 residues. The CDR3: CSARGYKQGDNSPLHF. In nucleotides, the CDR3 is TGCAGTGCTAGAGGATATAAACAGGGGGATAATTCACCCCTCCACTTT.

This clonotype was found a few times. The CDR3 bases are TGTGCTAGTGGTTTGGCGTTGGGGGGGAACAATGAGCAGTTCTTC. Translation gives CASGLALGGNNEQFF. The rearrangement joins TRBV12-5 to TRBJ2-1; 7 nucleotides line up with TRBD2. With 1 base clipped from V and 5 bases from J, the junction kept 5 bases outside the gene matches. In germline, CDR1 is LGHNT, CDR2 FRNRAP. This CDR3 comprises 15 residues.

This clonotype was seen ten or more times. The V gene is TRBV20-1, the J gene TRBJ2-2, with no clear D. CDR1 DFQATT and CDR2 SNEGSKA come from the germline V gene (reference sequence). The CDR3 loop spans 14 amino acids. V lost 4 bases and J lost 0, with 9 bases in between. The CDR3 protein is CSAKFPPNTGELFF. The CDR3 bases are TGCAGTGCTAAATTTCCCCCGAACACCGGGGAGCTGTTTTTT.

This sequence joins TRBV12-3 or TRBV12-4 and TRBJ1-5, with 7 bases matching TRBD1. With 5 bases clipped from V and 7 bases from J, the junction kept 8 bases outside the gene matches. The CDR3 has 14 residues. Here the CDR3 DNA reads TGTGCCAGCAGTCCGACAGGGCGGCAGCAGCCCCAGCATTTT. Protein sequence: CASSPTGRQQPQHF.

This clonotype was seen repeatedly, ten times or more. The rearrangement joins TRBV29-1 to TRBJ1-1; the D is unclear. The V end lost 0 bases, the J end lost 0 bases, and 5 bases lay between the germline ends. The CDR3 has 13 residues. Germline V CDR1 and CDR2: SQVTM, ANQGSEA. CDR3 region: CSVEESLNTEAFF. CDR3 nucleotide sequence: TGCAGCGTTGAAGAATCCCTGAACACTGAAGCTTTCTTT.

This clonotype was counted at least ten times. The rearrangement joins TRBV7-2 to TRBJ1-1; D is unclear. V lost 5 bases and J 3 bases, leaving 13 bases between the germline ends. Germline V CDR1 and CDR2: SGHTA, FQGNSA. The CDR3 consists of 14 residues. Here the CDR3 reads CASSPDGAYTEAFF. For the CDR3, the DNA is TGTGCCAGCAGCCCAGACGGAGCATACACTGAAGCTTTCTTT.

This clonotype was counted ten times or more. The V and J genes are TRBV6-2 or TRBV6-3 and TRBJ1-1, with a possible D match to TRBD1 (5 bases). The CDR3 is made up of 14 amino acids. The ends were cut back, 1 base at V and 5 bases at J, with 11 bases in the middle. From germline, CDR1 is MNHEY and CDR2 SVGEGT. The CDR3 DNA sequence: TGTGCCAGCAGTTACTGGGGGAGCTCTACTGAAGCTTTCTTT. It specifies CASSYWGSSTEAFF.

Of note for this clonotype: The junction shows a germline mismatch at one end, possibly a read error. V gene TRBV5-5 combines with J gene TRBJ1-1, with D maybe TRBD1 (6 bases). Germline V CDR1 and CDR2: SGHKS, YYEKEE (reference sequence). The CDR3 is made up of 12 amino acids. CDR3 loop: CASSHLRQAPIF. CDR3 sequence (DNA): TGTGCCAGCAGCCACCTACGACAGGCGCCAATCTTT.

This chain joins TRBV4-3 and TRBJ2-5; TRBD2 is a possible D gene (5 bases). V gave up 0 bases and J gave up 4 bases, with 9 bases separating them. The CDR3 runs to 14 residues. Germline V gene lookup returns CDR1 LGHNA and CDR2 YSLEER. CDR3 region: CASSQDLGRETQYF. The CDR3 coding sequence is TGCGCCAGCAGCCAAGATTTAGGGAGAGAGACCCAGTACTTC.

This clonotype has ten or more counts. The chain uses TRBV20-1 and TRBJ1-1; D unresolved. With 0 bases removed from V and 2 bases from J, the gap between germline ends came to 10 bases. The CDR3 extends over 14 amino acids. CDR1 is DFQATT and CDR2 is SNEGSKA in the germline V gene (reference sequence). CDR3: CSARDLVVNTEAFF. The CDR3 nucleotides are TGCAGTGCTAGAGATTTGGTAGTAAACACTGAAGCTTTCTTT.

This clonotype was observed a few times. V usage is TRBV4-3 and J usage is TRBJ2-1, with D perhaps matching TRBD2 (5 bases). The CDR3 is made up of 21 amino acids. Germline CDR1 reads LGHNA; CDR2 reads YSLEER. The V end lost 1 base, the J end lost 0 bases, and 25 bases lay between the germline ends. The CDR3 is CASSQVPGEPILLSSYNEQFF. DNA for the CDR3: TGCGCCAGCAGCCAAGTACCCGGGGAACCAATCCTCCTCAGCTCCTACAATGAGCAGTTCTTC.

This clonotype appeared many times. The chain carries TRBV7-9 and TRBJ2-1, with D tentatively TRBD2 (6 bases). V gave up 5 bases and J gave up 1 base, with 12 bases separating them. There are 15 residues in the CDR3. CDR1 and CDR2 from the germline V gene are SEHNR and FQNEAQ (reference sequence). The CDR3 bases are TGTGCCAGCAGCCCCGGGAGATCGTCCTACAATGAGCAGTTCTTC. Encoded protein: CASSPGRSSYNEQFF.

The chain is built from TRBV14 and TRBJ2-7; 7 positions match TRBD1. This CDR3 is 14 amino acids long. Trimming removed 1 base from V and 6 bases from J; junction bases left unmatched: 6. The germline CDR1 and CDR2 sequences are SGHDN and FVKESK. The CDR3 region has the DNA TGTGCCAGCAGCCAAGGACAGGGCTTTGGCGAGCAGTACTTC. Translation gives CASSQGQGFGEQYF.